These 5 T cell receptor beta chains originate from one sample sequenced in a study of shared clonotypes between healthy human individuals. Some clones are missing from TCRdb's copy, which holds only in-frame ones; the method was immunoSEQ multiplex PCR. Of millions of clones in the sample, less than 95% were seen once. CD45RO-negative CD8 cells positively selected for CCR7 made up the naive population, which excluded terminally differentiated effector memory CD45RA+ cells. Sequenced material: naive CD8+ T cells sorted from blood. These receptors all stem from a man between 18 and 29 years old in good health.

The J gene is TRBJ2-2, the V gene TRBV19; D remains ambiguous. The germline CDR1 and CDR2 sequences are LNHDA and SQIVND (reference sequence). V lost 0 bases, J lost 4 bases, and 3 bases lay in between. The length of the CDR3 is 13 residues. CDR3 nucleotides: TGTGCCAGTAGTATAGAGAGCACCGGGGAGCTGTTTTTT. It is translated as CASSIESTGELFF.

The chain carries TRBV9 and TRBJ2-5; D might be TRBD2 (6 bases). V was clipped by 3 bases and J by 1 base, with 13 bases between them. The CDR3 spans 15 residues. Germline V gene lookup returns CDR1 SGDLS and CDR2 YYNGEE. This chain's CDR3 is CASSALGGAQETQYF. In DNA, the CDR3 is TGTGCCAGCAGCGCGCTAGGCGGGGCCCAAGAGACCCAGTACTTC. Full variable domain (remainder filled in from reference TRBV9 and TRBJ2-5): DSGVTQTPKHLITATGQRVTLRCSPRSGDLSVYWYQQSLDQGLQFLIQYYNGEERAKGNILERFSAQQFPDLHSELNLSSLELGDSALYFCASSALGGAQETQYFGPGTRLLVL.

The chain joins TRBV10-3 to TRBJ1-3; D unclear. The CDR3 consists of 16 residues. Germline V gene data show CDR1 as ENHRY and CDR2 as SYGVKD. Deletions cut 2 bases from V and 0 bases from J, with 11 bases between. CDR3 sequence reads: CAISEGDGFSGNTIYF. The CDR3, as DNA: TGTGCCATCAGTGAGGGCGACGGATTCTCTGGAAACACCATATATTTT.

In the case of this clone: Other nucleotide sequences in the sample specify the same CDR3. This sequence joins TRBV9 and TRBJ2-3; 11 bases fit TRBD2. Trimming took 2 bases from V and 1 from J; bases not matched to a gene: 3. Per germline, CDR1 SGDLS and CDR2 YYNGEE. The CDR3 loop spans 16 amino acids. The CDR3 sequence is CASSVSGGGGTDTQYF. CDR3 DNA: TGTGCCAGCAGCGTTAGCGGGGGGGGCGGCACAGATACGCAGTATTTT.

As DNA, the CDR3 is TGTGCCAGCAGCCCCCTCTCGAACACTGAAGCTTTCTTT. Protein product: CASSPLSNTEAFF. The J gene is TRBJ1-1, the V gene TRBV13; D remains unclear. The CDR3 spans 13 residues. V dropped 5 bases and J dropped 1 base, with 8 bases sitting between them. From germline, CDR1 is PRHDT and CDR2 FYEKMQ (reference sequence).